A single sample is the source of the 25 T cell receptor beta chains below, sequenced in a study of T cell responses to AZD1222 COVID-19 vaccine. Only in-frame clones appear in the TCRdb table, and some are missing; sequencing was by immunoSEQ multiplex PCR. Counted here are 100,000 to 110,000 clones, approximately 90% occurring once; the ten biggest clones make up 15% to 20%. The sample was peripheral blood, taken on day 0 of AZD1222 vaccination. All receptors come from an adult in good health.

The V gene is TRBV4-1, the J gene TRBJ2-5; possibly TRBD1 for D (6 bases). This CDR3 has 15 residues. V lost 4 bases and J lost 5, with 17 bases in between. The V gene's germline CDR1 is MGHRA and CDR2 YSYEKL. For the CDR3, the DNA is TGCGCCAGCAGCCCCCAAGGGGCAGGGGTCGAGACCCAGTACTTC. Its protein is CASSPQGAGVETQYF.

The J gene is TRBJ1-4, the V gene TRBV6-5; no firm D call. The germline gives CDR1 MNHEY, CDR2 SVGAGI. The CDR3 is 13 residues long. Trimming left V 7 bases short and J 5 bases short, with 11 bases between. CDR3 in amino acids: CASNSRRNEKLFF. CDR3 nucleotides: TGTGCCAGCAACAGTCGAAGAAATGAAAAACTGTTTTTT.

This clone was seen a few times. CDR3 bases: TGTGCCAGCAGCTTTGGCCCCGGCGAGCAGTACTTC. It specifies CASSFGPGEQYF. The rearrangement joins TRBV7-3 to TRBJ2-7; D remains unclear. Between the trimmed V and J ends, which lost 3 bases and 6 bases, there was a span of 9 bases. CDR3 length equals 12 residues. Germline lookup yields CDR1 SGHTA and CDR2 FQGTGA. Drawing the rest from reference TRBV7-3 and TRBJ2-7, the complete variable domain is GAGVSQTPSNKVTEKGKYVELRCDPISGHTALYWYRQSLGQGPEFLIYFQGTGAADDSGLPNDRFFAVRPEGSVSTLKIQRTERGDSAVYLCASSFGPGEQYFGPGTRLTVT.

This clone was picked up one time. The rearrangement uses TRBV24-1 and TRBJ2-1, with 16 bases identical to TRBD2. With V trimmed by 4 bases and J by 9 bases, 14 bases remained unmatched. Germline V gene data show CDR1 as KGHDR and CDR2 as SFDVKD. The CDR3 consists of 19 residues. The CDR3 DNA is TGTGCCACCAGTGACCCCGGGACTAGCGGGGGGGTAATAGGAATTGAGCAGTTCTTC. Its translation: CATSDPGTSGGVIGIEQFF.

The CDR3 DNA is TGTGCCAGCAGCCCCCGACTAGCGGGGGAATCCTACAATGAGCAGTTCTTC. Translating it yields CASSPRLAGESYNEQFF. The rearrangement links TRBV14 to TRBJ2-1; 12 bases align to TRBD2. Germline CDR1 SGHDN, CDR2 FVKESK. V lost 4 bases, J lost 1 base, and 5 bases stayed unmatched. The CDR3 spans 17 residues.

DNA of the CDR3: TGTGCCAGCAGCCAAGAGTTCCGCACAGATACGCAGTATTTT. Translation: CASSQEFRTDTQYF. This rearrangement joins TRBV3-1 (or the pseudogene TRBV3-2) to TRBJ2-3; no firm D call. Germline CDR1 reads LGHDT; CDR2 reads YNNKEL (reference sequence). This CDR3 has 14 residues. V was pared by 0 bases and J by 1 base, with 5 bases between.

DNA of the CDR3: TGTGCCAGCAGAGAGACGGCCGGAAACACCATATATTTT. Protein product: CASRETAGNTIYF. This chain connects TRBV7-9 to TRBJ1-3, with no clear D. V gave up 6 bases and J gave up 4 bases, with 10 bases separating them. The CDR3 has 13 residues. CDR1 and CDR2 from the germline V gene are SEHNR and FQNEAQ (reference sequence).

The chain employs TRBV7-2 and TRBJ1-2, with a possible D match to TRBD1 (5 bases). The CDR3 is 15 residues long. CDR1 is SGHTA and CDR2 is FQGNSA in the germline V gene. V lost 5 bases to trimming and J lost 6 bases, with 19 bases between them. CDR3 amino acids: CASSKEAGRRNGYTF. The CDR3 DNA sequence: TGTGCCAGCAGCAAAGAGGCGGGGCGGAGAAATGGCTACACCTTC. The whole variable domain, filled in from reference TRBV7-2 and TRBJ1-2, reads GAGVSQSPSNKVTEKGKDVELRCDPISGHTALYWYRQSLGQGLEFLIYFQGNSAPDKSGLPSDRFSAERTGGSVSTLTIQRTQQEDSAVYLCASSKEAGRRNGYTFGSGTRLTVV.

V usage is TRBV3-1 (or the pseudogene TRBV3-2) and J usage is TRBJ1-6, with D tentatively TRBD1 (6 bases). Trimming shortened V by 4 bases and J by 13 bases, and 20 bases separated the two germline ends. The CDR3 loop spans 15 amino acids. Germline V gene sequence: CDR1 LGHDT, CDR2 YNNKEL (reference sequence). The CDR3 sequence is CASSPQTGGISPLHF. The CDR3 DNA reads TGTGCCAGCAGCCCTCAGACAGGCGGGATCTCTCCCCTCCACTTT.

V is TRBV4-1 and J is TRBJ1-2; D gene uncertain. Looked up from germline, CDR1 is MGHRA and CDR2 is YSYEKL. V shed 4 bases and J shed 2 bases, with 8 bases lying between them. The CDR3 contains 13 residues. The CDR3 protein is CASSPTGNYGYTF. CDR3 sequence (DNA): TGCGCCAGCAGCCCCACGGGAAACTATGGCTACACCTTC.

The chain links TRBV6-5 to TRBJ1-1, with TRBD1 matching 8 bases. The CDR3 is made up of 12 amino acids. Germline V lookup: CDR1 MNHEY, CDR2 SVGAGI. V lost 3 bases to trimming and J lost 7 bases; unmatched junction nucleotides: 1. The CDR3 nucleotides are TGTGCCAGCAGTTATGGGACAGGTGAAGCTTTCTTT. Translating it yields CASSYGTGEAFF.

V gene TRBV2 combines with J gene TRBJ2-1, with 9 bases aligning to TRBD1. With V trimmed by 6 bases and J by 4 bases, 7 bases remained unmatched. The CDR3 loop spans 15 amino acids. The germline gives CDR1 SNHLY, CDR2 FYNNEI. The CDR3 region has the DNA TGTGCCAGCAGCGAGGGGGGACAGGGTTACAATGAGCAGTTCTTC. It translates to CASSEGGQGYNEQFF.

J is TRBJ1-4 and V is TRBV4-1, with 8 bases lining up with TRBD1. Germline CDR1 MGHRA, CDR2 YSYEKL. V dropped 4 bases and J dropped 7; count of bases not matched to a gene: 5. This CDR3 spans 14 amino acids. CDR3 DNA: TGCGCCAGCAGCCTCCGGGACAGGTCTGAAAAACTGTTTTTT. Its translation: CASSLRDRSEKLFF.

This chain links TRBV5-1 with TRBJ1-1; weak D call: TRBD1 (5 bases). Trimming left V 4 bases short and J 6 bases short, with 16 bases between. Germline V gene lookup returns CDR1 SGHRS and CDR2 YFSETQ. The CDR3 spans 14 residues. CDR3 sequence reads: CASSVWDSGPEAFF. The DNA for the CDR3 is TGCGCCAGCAGCGTTTGGGACTCAGGGCCTGAAGCTTTCTTT. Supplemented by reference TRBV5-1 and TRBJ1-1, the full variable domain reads KAGVTQTPRYLIKTRGQQVTLSCSPISGHRSVSWYQQTPGQGLQFLFEYFSETQRNKGNFPGRFSGRQFSNSRSEMNVSTLELGDSALYLCASSVWDSGPEAFFGQGTRLTVV.

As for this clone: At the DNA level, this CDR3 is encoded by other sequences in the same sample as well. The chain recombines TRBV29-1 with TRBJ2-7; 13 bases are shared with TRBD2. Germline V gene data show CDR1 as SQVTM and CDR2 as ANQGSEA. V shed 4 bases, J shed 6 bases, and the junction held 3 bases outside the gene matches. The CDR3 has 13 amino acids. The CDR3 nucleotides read TGCAGCGTTGGGACTAGCGGGAGAGGCGAGCAGTACTTC. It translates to CSVGTSGRGEQYF.

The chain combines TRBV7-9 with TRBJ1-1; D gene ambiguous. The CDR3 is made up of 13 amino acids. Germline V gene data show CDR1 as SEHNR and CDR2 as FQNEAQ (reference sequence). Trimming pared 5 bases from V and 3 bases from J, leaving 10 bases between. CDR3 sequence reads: CASSRGEDTEAFF. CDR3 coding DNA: TGTGCCAGCAGCCGCGGGGAGGACACTGAAGCTTTCTTT.

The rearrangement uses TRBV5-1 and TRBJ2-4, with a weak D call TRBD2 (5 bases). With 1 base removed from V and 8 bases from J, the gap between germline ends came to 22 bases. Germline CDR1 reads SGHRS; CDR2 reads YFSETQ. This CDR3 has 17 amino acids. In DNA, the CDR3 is TGCGCCAGCAGCTTGACTTTCAGAACCGATGTCGGGGACATTCAGTACTTC. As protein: CASSLTFRTDVGDIQYF. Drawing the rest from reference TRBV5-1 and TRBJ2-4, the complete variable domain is KAGVTQTPRYLIKTRGQQVTLSCSPISGHRSVSWYQQTPGQGLQFLFEYFSETQRNKGNFPGRFSGRQFSNSRSEMNVSTLELGDSALYLCASSLTFRTDVGDIQYFGAGTRLSVL.

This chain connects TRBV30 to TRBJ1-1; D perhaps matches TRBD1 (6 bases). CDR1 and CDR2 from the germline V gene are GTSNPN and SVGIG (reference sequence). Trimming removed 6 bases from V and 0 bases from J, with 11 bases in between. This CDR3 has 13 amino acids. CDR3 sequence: CACLGQLNTEAFF. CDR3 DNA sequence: TGTGCCTGCCTAGGACAGCTGAACACTGAAGCTTTCTTT.

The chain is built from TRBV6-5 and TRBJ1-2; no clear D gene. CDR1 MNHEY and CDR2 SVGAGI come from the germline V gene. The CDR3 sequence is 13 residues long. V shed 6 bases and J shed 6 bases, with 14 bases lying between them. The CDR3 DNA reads TGTGCCAGCAGGGTCGGCAGATTTGATGGCTACACCTTC. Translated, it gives CASRVGRFDGYTF.

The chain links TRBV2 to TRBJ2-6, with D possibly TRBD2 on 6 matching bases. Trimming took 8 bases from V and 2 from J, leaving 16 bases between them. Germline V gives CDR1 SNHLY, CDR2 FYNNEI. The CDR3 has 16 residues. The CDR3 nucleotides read TGTGCCAGCGTAGGCGGAGGCGGGACTGGGGCCAACGTCCTGACTTTC. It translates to CASVGGGGTGANVLTF. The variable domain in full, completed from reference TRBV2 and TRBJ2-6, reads EPEVTQTPSHQVTQMGQEVILRCVPISNHLYFYWYRQILGQKVEFLVSFYNNEISEKSEIFDDQFSVERPDGSNFTLKIRSTKLEDSAMYFCASVGGGGTGANVLTFGAGSRLTVL.

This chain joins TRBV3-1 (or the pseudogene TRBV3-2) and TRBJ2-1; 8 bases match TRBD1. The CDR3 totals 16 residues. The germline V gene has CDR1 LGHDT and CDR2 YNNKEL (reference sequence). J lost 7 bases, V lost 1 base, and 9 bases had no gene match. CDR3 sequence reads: CASSQGPGQGENEQFF. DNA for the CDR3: TGTGCCAGCAGCCAAGGGCCTGGACAGGGTGAAAATGAGCAGTTCTTC.

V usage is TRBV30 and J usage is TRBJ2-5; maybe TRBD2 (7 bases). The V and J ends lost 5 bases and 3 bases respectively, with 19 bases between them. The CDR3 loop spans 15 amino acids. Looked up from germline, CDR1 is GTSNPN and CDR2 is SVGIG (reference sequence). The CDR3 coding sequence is TGTGCCTGGTCTAGGGGGGGCGCCGAGGAAGAGACCCAGTACTTC. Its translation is CAWSRGGAEEETQYF.

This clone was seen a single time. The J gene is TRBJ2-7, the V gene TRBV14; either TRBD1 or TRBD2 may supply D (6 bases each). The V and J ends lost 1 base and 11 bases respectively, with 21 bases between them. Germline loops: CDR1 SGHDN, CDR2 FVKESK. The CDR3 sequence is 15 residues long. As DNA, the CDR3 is TGTGCCAGCAGCCAAGTCCTGGGGGGCACCTCGGGGAAGTACTTC. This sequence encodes CASSQVLGGTSGKYF.

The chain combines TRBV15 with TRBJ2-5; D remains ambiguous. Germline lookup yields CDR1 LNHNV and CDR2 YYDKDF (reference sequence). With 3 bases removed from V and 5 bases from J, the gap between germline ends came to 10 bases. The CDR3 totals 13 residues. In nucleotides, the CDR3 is TGTGCCACCAGCAGCCAATTTAGGGAGACCCAGTACTTC. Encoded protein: CATSSQFRETQYF.

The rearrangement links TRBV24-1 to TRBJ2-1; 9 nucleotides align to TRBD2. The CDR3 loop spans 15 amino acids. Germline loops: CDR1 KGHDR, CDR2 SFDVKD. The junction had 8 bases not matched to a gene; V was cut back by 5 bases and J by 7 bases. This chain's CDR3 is CATSAIAGEMNEQFF. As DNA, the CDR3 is TGTGCCACCAGTGCGATAGCGGGAGAAATGAATGAGCAGTTCTTC.